The rows below give T cell receptor beta chains drawn from one sample of a study of PD-L1 blockade in urothelial cancer. The assay was immunoSEQ multiplex PCR, and TCRdb's table has in-frame clones only and misses some. The sample contains tens of thousands of clones, about 88% of which appear only once. Sequencing used PBMCs, obtained around atezolizumab (anti-PD-L1) treatment. These receptors all stem from a man aged 50-60 years with urothelial cancer. Both conserved end residues are part of each CDR3.

CDR3aa: CASSRPGLQNTEAFF
v_gene: TRBV11-1

CDR3aa: CASSGHNGRSYNEQFF
v_gene: TRBV14

CDR3aa: CAIRTGGEQYF
v_gene: TRBV10-3

CDR3aa: CSVEGQRSSYNEQFF
v_gene: TRBV29-1

CDR3aa: CASSLLGLYNEQFF
v_gene: TRBV7-3

CDR3aa: CASSLQNRDYGYTF
v_gene: TRBV27

CDR3aa: CASSVFRDSYEQYF
v_gene: TRBV10-2

CDR3aa: CASSLEGGVRNGYTF
v_gene: TRBV7-9

CDR3aa: CASSEPGDRGTGELFF
v_gene: TRBV10-1

CDR3aa: CASKLMTGTVVTEQYF
v_gene: TRBV6-6

CDR3aa: CASGPGQGGSSANEKLFF
v_gene: TRBV12-5

CDR3aa: CAFRGYGYTF
v_gene: TRBV30

CDR3aa: CASSPIGTGASGNTIYF
v_gene: TRBV18

CDR3aa: CSVDFFSVKSYNEQFF
v_gene: TRBV29-1

CDR3aa: CASSLRSRGKLFF
v_gene: TRBV7-9

CDR3aa: CASSLGLGLAGVNTGELFF
v_gene: TRBV7-9

CDR3aa: CASSYFSQINTGELFF
v_gene: TRBV6-6

CDR3aa: CATSAGQGVHEQFF
v_gene: TRBV15

CDR3aa: CAISDGTGMSNYGYTF
v_gene: TRBV10-3

CDR3aa: CASSADRDEQYF
v_gene: TRBV19

CDR3aa: CASSPGQGIIETQYF
v_gene: TRBV28

CDR3aa: CSVVLRQGNQPQHF
v_gene: TRBV29-1

CDR3aa: CASSVGDTNYEQYF
v_gene: TRBV9

CDR3aa: CASSALTGVNYGYTF
v_gene: TRBV6-5

CDR3aa: CASSVGRTSYEQYF
v_gene: TRBV9

CDR3aa: CASIRDRGIHEQYF
v_gene: TRBV28

CDR3aa: CASSQESGVRNQPQHF
v_gene: TRBV4-1

CDR3aa: CASSLSPSTYEQFF
v_gene: TRBV11-1

CDR3aa: CASAPKWEFHPRSSYNEQFF
v_gene: TRBV12-5

CDR3aa: CASSPGQGGGYTF
v_gene: TRBV28

CDR3aa: CASSERSYTLDTQYF
v_gene: TRBV2

CDR3aa: CSVDLAQETQYF
v_gene: TRBV29-1

CDR3aa: CASSLRQGGTEAFF
v_gene: TRBV7-2

CDR3aa: CASSPNSRGSYEQYF
v_gene: TRBV18

CDR3aa: CASSLPGGLETQYF
v_gene: TRBV28

CDR3aa: CASTLDSSNYTF
v_gene: TRBV6-1

CDR3aa: CAWSVAPSSYEQYF
v_gene: TRBV30

CDR3aa: CASSETGQNTEAFF
v_gene: TRBV10-1

CDR3aa: CASSTTGVAKNIQYF
v_gene: TRBV5-8

CDR3aa: CASSAGGMQTQYF
v_gene: TRBV11-3

CDR3aa: CASSLEGQGIYEQYF
v_gene: TRBV5-1

CDR3aa: CASSFSSRGAGVTQYF
v_gene: TRBV27

CDR3aa: CASTLGGVGPTGYTF
v_gene: TRBV6-6

CDR3aa: CAWTGQVSYNEQFF
v_gene: TRBV30

CDR3aa: CASSLVRIKGAWTF
v_gene: TRBV5-6

CDR3aa: CASSRKRGFYEQYF
v_gene: TRBV27

CDR3aa: CAWSVTENTEAFF
v_gene: TRBV30

CDR3aa: CASSMWSSGANVLTF
v_gene: TRBV19

CDR3aa: CASSSGNLNTEAFF
v_gene: TRBV9

CDR3aa: CATSGPMNTEAFF
v_gene: TRBV15

CDR3aa: CASSIRQNEKLFF
v_gene: TRBV14

CDR3aa: CASSFGSGGYEQYF
v_gene: TRBV5-1

CDR3aa: CASSLVPFGTSNTGELFF
v_gene: TRBV7-9